A selection of T cell receptor beta chains follows, all from one sample in a study of blood T cell repertoires in COVID-19. Assay: immunoSEQ multiplex PCR; the TCRdb copy retains only in-frame clones and omits some. The sample includes tens of thousands of clones, 84% of them seen just once. Sequenced: peripheral blood. These receptors came from a man aged 45-65 years with COVID-19, enrolled during active disease. Both conserved end residues are part of each CDR3. D genes are given only for firm matches. Clone sizes are given selectively: once, few, many, or a class where the clone is expanded.

D gene: .
V gene: TRBV6-6
J gene: TRBJ1-2
clone size: .
CDR3 DNA: TGTGCCAGCAAGGAAGACAGTAACTATGGCTACACCTTC
CDR3 protein: CASKEDSNYGYTF

D gene: .
V gene: TRBV19
J gene: TRBJ1-1
clone size: .
CDR3 DNA: TGTGCCAGTAGTACCAAGGGGGGGACTGAAGCTTTCTTT
CDR3 protein: CASSTKGGTEAFF

D gene: TRBD2
V gene: TRBV5-1
J gene: TRBJ2-1
clone size: .
CDR3 DNA: TGCGCCAGCAGCTTGAAAGCTAGCGGGGTAAGCTCCTACAATGAGCAGTTCTTC
CDR3 protein: CASSLKASGVSSYNEQFF

D gene: .
V gene: TRBV27
J gene: TRBJ2-1
clone size: .
CDR3 DNA: TGTGCCAGCAACCCCGAGGGAACCTACAATGAGCAGTTCTTC
CDR3 protein: CASNPEGTYNEQFF

D gene: .
V gene: TRBV5-1
J gene: TRBJ1-2
clone size: .
CDR3 DNA: TGCGCCAGCAGCTTGGAGAGGTATGGCTACACCTTC
CDR3 protein: CASSLERYGYTF

D gene: TRBD1
V gene: TRBV6-2/TRBV6-3
J gene: TRBJ1-2
clone size: .
CDR3 DNA: TGTGCCAGCAGTAAAACTCAGGGGGCTGTTGGCTACACCTTC
CDR3 protein: CASSKTQGAVGYTF

D gene: .
V gene: TRBV27
J gene: TRBJ2-2
clone size: once
CDR3 DNA: TGTGCCAGCAGTAGGGTAGCGTTGAACACCGGGGAGCTGTTTTTT
CDR3 protein: CASSRVALNTGELFF

D gene: TRBD2
V gene: TRBV7-2
J gene: TRBJ2-7
clone size: once
CDR3 DNA: TGTGCCAGCAGCTTAGCGGGGACTAGCGGGGGACAATACGAGCAGTACTTC
CDR3 protein: CASSLAGTSGGQYEQYF

D gene: TRBD2
V gene: TRBV30
J gene: TRBJ2-3
clone size: .
CDR3 DNA: TGTGCCTGGAGTGTTGGAGCGGGGGGGCCTGTGCGAGCAGATACGCAGTATTTT
CDR3 protein: CAWSVGAGGPVRADTQYF

D gene: .
V gene: TRBV6-5
J gene: TRBJ2-3
clone size: .
CDR3 DNA: TGTGCCAGCAGGGGAGTAGCATATACGCAGTATTTT
CDR3 protein: CASRGVAYTQYF

D gene: .
V gene: TRBV10-3
J gene: TRBJ1-1
clone size: .
CDR3 DNA: TGTGCCATCAGTGAGCCGACAGGTTCGGCTTTCTTT
CDR3 protein: CAISEPTGSAFF

D gene: .
V gene: TRBV9
J gene: TRBJ1-1
clone size: once
CDR3 DNA: TGTGCCAGCAGCCCATACTTTCTTATGAACACTGAAGCTTTCTTT
CDR3 protein: CASSPYFLMNTEAFF

D gene: .
V gene: TRBV13
J gene: TRBJ2-1
clone size: .
CDR3 DNA: TGTGCCAGCAGCCCCCCAGGGTCGGGCGAGCAGTTCTTC
CDR3 protein: CASSPPGSGEQFF

D gene: TRBD1
V gene: TRBV7-2
J gene: TRBJ2-5
clone size: .
CDR3 DNA: TGTGCCAGCAGTCAAGAGCTACAGGGGGGTAAGACCCAGTACTTC
CDR3 protein: CASSQELQGGKTQYF

D gene: .
V gene: TRBV3-1/TRBV3-2
J gene: TRBJ1-3
clone size: .
CDR3 DNA: TGTGCCAGCAGCCCTATCAGCGGAGTATCCGGAAACACCATATATTTT
CDR3 protein: CASSPISGVSGNTIYF

D gene: .
V gene: TRBV4-1
J gene: TRBJ1-1
clone size: .
CDR3 DNA: TGCGCCAGCAGCCGAGCGCAGAACACTGAAGCTTTCTTT
CDR3 protein: CASSRAQNTEAFF

D gene: TRBD2
V gene: TRBV29-1
J gene: TRBJ2-7
clone size: .
CDR3 DNA: TGCAGCGTTGGGCGGGGGGGCTCCGACGAGCAGTACTTC
CDR3 protein: CSVGRGGSDEQYF

D gene: TRBD1
V gene: TRBV2
J gene: TRBJ1-4
clone size: .
CDR3 DNA: TGTGCCATCCGGGACAGGGTTGATGAAAAACTGTTTTTT
CDR3 protein: CAIRDRVDEKLFF

D gene: .
V gene: TRBV28
J gene: TRBJ2-1
clone size: .
CDR3 DNA: TGTGCCAGCAGTTTATCAGAGGACTCTTGGGGCAATGAGCAGTTCTTC
CDR3 protein: CASSLSEDSWGNEQFF

D gene: .
V gene: TRBV27
J gene: TRBJ2-3
clone size: .
CDR3 DNA: TGTGCCAGCAGCCATAGCGTGACGGGCACAGATACGCAGTATTTT
CDR3 protein: CASSHSVTGTDTQYF

D gene: .
V gene: TRBV2
J gene: TRBJ1-1
clone size: .
CDR3 DNA: TGTGCCAGCTGCGGGTGGGTATCGAACACTGAAGCTTTCTTT
CDR3 protein: CASCGWVSNTEAFF

D gene: .
V gene: TRBV5-6
J gene: TRBJ2-5
clone size: .
CDR3 DNA: TGTGCCAGCAGCCTCCTCCCTAGCGTGGGGGAGACCCAGTACTTC
CDR3 protein: CASSLLPSVGETQYF

D gene: TRBD2
V gene: TRBV30
J gene: TRBJ2-3
clone size: .
CDR3 DNA: TGTGCAGGGAGGGACTACGCCACAGATACGCAGTATTTT
CDR3 protein: CAGRDYATDTQYF

D gene: TRBD2
V gene: TRBV7-9
J gene: TRBJ2-3
clone size: .
CDR3 DNA: TGTGCCAGCAGCTCCGGGACTAGCGGACACAACACAGATACGCAGTATTTT
CDR3 protein: CASSSGTSGHNTDTQYF

D gene: TRBD1
V gene: TRBV9
J gene: TRBJ2-5
clone size: .
CDR3 DNA: TGTGCCAGCAGCCAACGACAGGGCCAAGAGACCCAGTACTTC
CDR3 protein: CASSQRQGQETQYF

D gene: .
V gene: TRBV14
J gene: TRBJ2-7
clone size: .
CDR3 DNA: TGTGCCAGCAGCCATCTGCTGTCGGGGGGCTACTACGAGCAGTACTTC
CDR3 protein: CASSHLLSGGYYEQYF